The next 21 T cell receptor beta chains were all read from a single sample in a study of blood T cell repertoires in COVID-19 (dated by TCRdb to 2018 to 2021). Libraries were prepared through the immunoSEQ multiplex PCR assay. What TCRdb holds here is the immuneACCESS table cut down to in-frame rearrangements. Part of the clones is not present; checked against another copy, under half of the missing clones reflect an unresolved V gene, and the others are unexplained. For this sample there are some 150,000 clones; about 86% appear just once. Around 8% of the sample goes to the ten largest clones. Sequencing was done on a sample of peripheral blood. The receptors were sampled from a human donor in a cohort sampled during active COVID-19.

The chain couples TRBV19 to TRBJ1-2, with 9 bases fitting TRBD1. V dropped 11 bases and J dropped 8; count of bases not matched to a gene: 15. Germline V CDR1 and CDR2: LNHDA, SQIVND (reference sequence). There are 14 residues in the CDR3. The CDR3 reads CASRGTGINYGYTF. CDR3 nucleotide sequence: TGTGCCTCTAGGGGGACAGGGATTAATTACGGCTACACCTTC.

The V and J genes are TRBV2 and TRBJ2-1, with 10 positions matching TRBD2. The V and J ends lost 4 bases and 6 bases, in that order; junction bases with no gene match: 6. The CDR3 sequence is 15 residues long. The germline V gene has CDR1 SNHLY and CDR2 FYNNEI. The CDR3, as DNA: TGTGCCAGCAGTGGCAGCGGGGGGGCCTTCAATGAGCAGTTCTTC. Its translation is CASSGSGGAFNEQFF.

This chain uses TRBV28 with TRBJ1-2, with 11 bases aligning to TRBD1. CDR1 MDHEN and CDR2 SYDVKM come from the germline V gene. The CDR3 contains 14 residues. The junction had 3 bases not matched to a gene; V was cut back by 4 bases and J by 5 bases. CDR3 bases: TGTGCCAGCAGTTCCGGACAGGGGGCTTATGGCTACACCTTC. As protein: CASSSGQGAYGYTF.

The chain joins TRBV11-3 to TRBJ1-1; D is undetermined. Germline assignment: CDR1 SGHNT and CDR2 YENEEA. V was pared by 5 bases and J by 4 bases, with 17 bases between. CDR3 length equals 15 residues. CDR3 bases: TGTGCCAGCAGCCCTCACACCGGCGAGGGCACTGAAGCTTTCTTT. Amino acids: CASSPHTGEGTEAFF.

V and J are TRBV6-6 and TRBJ2-5; perhaps TRBD2 as D (5 bases). This CDR3 spans 14 amino acids. Looked up from germline, CDR1 is MNHNY and CDR2 is SVGAGI (reference sequence). Trimming pared 8 bases from V and 4 bases from J, leaving 17 bases between. CDR3 loop: CASRKPDRGETQYF. The CDR3 DNA reads TGTGCCAGCCGTAAACCTGACCGGGGAGAGACCCAGTACTTC.

The gene calls are TRBV4-2 and TRBJ1-2; the D is unclear. Germline V lookup: CDR1 LGHNA, CDR2 YNFKEQ. This CDR3 is built from 13 residues. V dropped 3 bases and J dropped 2 bases, with 7 bases sitting between them. The chain's CDR3 is CASSHSENYGYTF. The CDR3 DNA reads TGTGCCAGCAGCCACTCGGAGAACTATGGCTACACCTTC.

The genes are TRBV15 and TRBJ1-3; D is undetermined. From germline, CDR1 is LNHNV and CDR2 YYDKDF (reference sequence). V was shortened by 0 bases and J by 1 base, with 7 bases between the two germline ends. The CDR3 has 15 residues. CDR3 residues: CATSRDFSSGNTIYF. The DNA of the CDR3 is TGTGCCACCAGCAGAGATTTCAGTTCTGGAAACACCATATATTTT.

This chain connects TRBV13 to TRBJ2-5; D call uncertain. The CDR3 runs to 11 residues. Trimming left V 6 bases short and J 5 bases short, with 7 bases between. Germline CDR1 PRHDT, CDR2 FYEKMQ (reference sequence). DNA for the CDR3: TGTGCCAGCAGGCTAGGCGAGACCCAGTACTTC. Translation: CASRLGETQYF.

This sequence joins TRBV5-4 and TRBJ2-5, with D maybe TRBD1 (5 bases). V was clipped by 0 bases and J by 4 bases, with 10 bases between them. CDR1 SGHNT and CDR2 YYREEE come from the germline V gene (reference sequence). The CDR3 totals 14 residues. The CDR3 sequence is CASSLGAGLETQYF. The CDR3 bases are TGTGCCAGCAGCTTGGGGGCAGGGTTAGAGACCCAGTACTTC.

This chain joins TRBV11-1 and TRBJ2-5; TRBD2 agrees at 9 bases. With 11 bases clipped from V and 2 bases from J, the junction kept 12 bases outside the gene matches. Germline V gives CDR1 SGHAT, CDR2 FQDESV (reference sequence). The CDR3 is made up of 15 amino acids. DNA for the CDR3: TGTGCCCCAGCGGCGGGAGGGACTCGACAAGAGACCCAGTACTTC. Its protein product is CAPAAGGTRQETQYF.

The rearrangement links TRBV28 to TRBJ1-4; no clear D. Germline CDR1 reads MDHEN; CDR2 reads SYDVKM. Trimming shortened V by 3 bases and J by 0 bases, and 8 bases separated the two germline ends. The CDR3 runs 15 residues. CDR3 sequence (DNA): TGTGCCAGCAGTTTGGGCCTTACAACTAATGAAAAACTGTTTTTT. Its protein is CASSLGLTTNEKLFF.

The V call is TRBV7-9, the J call TRBJ2-5; the D gene is possibly TRBD2 (7 bases). CDR3 size: 14 residues. V lost 6 bases and J lost 3, with 14 bases in between. Per the germline V gene, CDR1 is SEHNR and CDR2 is FQNEAQ (reference sequence). This CDR3 reads CASSSGGGEETQYF. The CDR3, as DNA: TGTGCCAGCAGTAGTGGCGGGGGCGAAGAGACCCAGTACTTC.

The chain couples TRBV6-5 to TRBJ2-3, with D possibly being TRBD2 (7 bases). CDR3 length equals 14 residues. Trimming stripped 6 bases from V and 5 bases from J, with 15 bases between. Germline V gene data show CDR1 as MNHEY and CDR2 as SVGAGI. In DNA, the CDR3 is TGTGCCAGCAGGTCCGGGGGGCCAGGAGATACGCAGTATTTT. It encodes CASRSGGPGDTQYF.

This clone was seen only once. This chain connects TRBV3-1 (or the pseudogene TRBV3-2) to TRBJ1-6; weak D call: TRBD1 (6 bases). Trimming removed 0 bases at V and 14 bases at J, with 29 bases between. The CDR3 is 19 residues long. Germline-derived CDR1 and CDR2 are LGHDT and YNNKEL (reference sequence). DNA for the CDR3: TGTGCCAGCAGCCAAGATATAGGGGGTGGTGTAGGGGGAAAGGTTTCCCTCCACTTT. Its translation: CASSQDIGGGVGGKVSLHF.

The chain has TRBV25-1 and TRBJ1-2; weak D call: TRBD1 (6 bases). There are 13 residues in the CDR3. The V end was cut by 6 bases, the J end by 5 bases, with 13 bases between. Germline values: CDR1 MGHDK, CDR2 SYGVNS. Here the CDR3 DNA reads TGTGCCAGCAGAGAGAGCAGGGGATATGGCTACACCTTC. Its translation: CASRESRGYGYTF.

The chain is built from TRBV5-8 and TRBJ1-5, with a weak D call TRBD1 (6 bases). The germline CDR1 and CDR2 sequences are SGHTS and YDEGEE. V was clipped by 2 bases and J by 7 bases, with 13 bases between them. This CDR3 has 14 amino acids. The CDR3 coding sequence is TGTGCCAGCAGCTTTAGGGGGTTAGGGCAGCCCCAGCATTTT. Its protein is CASSFRGLGQPQHF.

The CDR3 DNA is TGTGCCAGCAGTGAGGGCGGCGGGAGCTCCTATAATTCACCCCTCCACTTT. Its protein product is CASSEGGGSSYNSPLHF. The rearrangement links TRBV2 to TRBJ1-6; D is uncertain. Germline V gene data show CDR1 as SNHLY and CDR2 as FYNNEI. CDR3 length: 17 amino acids. V was shortened by 3 bases and J by 0 bases, with 12 bases between the two germline ends. Complete variable domain (other parts from reference TRBV2 and TRBJ1-6): EPEVTQTPSHQVTQMGQEVILRCVPISNHLYFYWYRQILGQKVEFLVSFYNNEISEKSEIFDDQFSVERPDGSNFTLKIRSTKLEDSAMYFCASSEGGGSSYNSPLHFGNGTRLTVT.

The chain carries TRBV2 and TRBJ2-3; no clear D gene. The germline CDR1 and CDR2 sequences are SNHLY and FYNNEI. There are 12 residues in the CDR3. The ends were cut back, 4 bases at V and 6 bases at J, with 8 bases in the middle. CDR3 protein: CASSVWRDTQYF. The CDR3, as DNA: TGTGCCAGCAGTGTCTGGCGGGATACGCAGTATTTT.

The V gene is TRBV19, the J gene TRBJ1-5; 8 positions match TRBD1. The V and J ends lost 5 bases and 4 bases, in that order; junction bases with no gene match: 10. Per the germline V gene, CDR1 is LNHDA and CDR2 is SQIVND (reference sequence). The CDR3 has 16 residues. The CDR3 bases are TGTGCCAGTAGTCGACTCCCCGGGACAGGTAATCAGCCCCAGCATTTT. It yields the protein CASSRLPGTGNQPQHF.

J is TRBJ2-5 and V is TRBV6-2 or TRBV6-3; D possibly corresponds to TRBD1 (5 bases). Germline V CDR1 and CDR2: MNHEY, SVGEGT. The CDR3 runs to 17 residues. With 1 base removed from V and 3 bases from J, the gap between germline ends came to 18 bases. CDR3 coding DNA: TGTGCCAGCAGTTACTTGATAGGGGAAAGGTATGAAGAGACCCAGTACTTC. This translates into CASSYLIGERYEETQYF.

The chain combines TRBV7-2 with TRBJ1-5; possibly TRBD1 for D (5 bases). The germline gives CDR1 SGHTA, CDR2 FQGNSA. The CDR3 has 14 amino acids. V was cut by 5 bases and J by 7 bases, with 15 bases left in between. CDR3 nucleotide sequence: TGTGCCAGCAGCCCCAGGGATCGAGGACAGCCCCAGCATTTT. The encoded protein is CASSPRDRGQPQHF.